Listed here is a single T cell receptor beta chain. Its antigen is not known. The data stem from a study of cytomegalovirus exposure and HLA in healthy donors. V lost 6 bases and J lost 7, with 12 bases in between. The CDR3 is 13 amino acids. The germline V gene encodes CDR1 SNHLY and CDR2 FYNNEI. The PCR contained 60 Vbeta and 13 Jbeta primers. Generated by immunoSEQ multiplex PCR, the TCRdb table keeps only in-frame clones and is missing some. The profile shows about 110,000 clones, approximately 71% of them singletons. Study conclusions and caveats: Earlier analysis looked at TCR beta V segments, and most were productive about 90% or about 30% of the time. Compared with the roughly 700-donor mean, an Asian-associated ancestry cluster reportedly had fewer N-insertions, according to a later analysis.

Sequencing was carried out using PBMCs. The rearrangement links TRBV2 to TRBJ1-4; a possible D gene is TRBD1 (6 bases). The TCR originated in a woman between 65 and 79 years old in good health and CMV-seropositive. Written as DNA, the CDR3 is TGTGCCAGCAGATTAGCAGGGGCTGAAAAACTGTTTTTT. Translated, it gives CASRLAGAEKLFF.